The 5 T cell receptor beta chains reported below all come from one sample, sequenced in a study of cytomegalovirus exposure and HLA in healthy donors. Generated by immunoSEQ multiplex PCR, the TCRdb table keeps only in-frame clones and is missing some. The sample includes approximately 150,000 clones, more than 85% of them seen just once. What was sequenced was PBMCs. These receptor sequences come from a man in his late teens or twenties in good health and CMV-seropositive.

V is TRBV6-1 and J is TRBJ2-5; no clear D. Trimming cost V 4 bases and J 2 bases, with 11 bases left between them. The germline gives CDR1 MNHNS, CDR2 SASEGT. This CDR3 is 14 amino acids long. The DNA of the CDR3 is TGTGCCAGCAGTGTTGATCCAGAACAAGAGACCCAGTACTTC. Residues: CASSVDPEQETQYF.

The chain's CDR3 is CASSLGQGAYYGYTF. The DNA for the CDR3 is TGTGCCAGCAGCTTAGGTCAGGGGGCATACTATGGCTACACCTTC. The rearrangement links TRBV7-8 to TRBJ1-2; 8 nucleotides agree with TRBD1. Germline CDR1 SGHVS, CDR2 FQNEAQ. Unmatched junction bases numbered 4, after V lost 1 base and J lost 3 bases. This CDR3 is built from 15 residues.

This chain connects TRBV7-8 to TRBJ1-5; D perhaps matches TRBD1 (5 bases). Germline CDR1 and CDR2: SGHVS and FQNEAQ. V lost 1 base to trimming and J lost 0 bases, with 7 bases between them. This CDR3 has 15 amino acids. In nucleotides, the CDR3 is TGTGCCAGCAGCTTAGGACAGTATAGCAATCAGCCCCAGCATTTT. Encoded protein: CASSLGQYSNQPQHF.

The chain joins TRBV18 to TRBJ1-2; 7 positions agree with TRBD1. This CDR3 comprises 18 residues. Germline assignment: CDR1 KGHSH and CDR2 LQKENI. Germline trimming cut 2 bases from V and 0 bases from J; bases unmatched to any gene: 12. This CDR3 is CASSPSPRQGYSNYGYTF. The CDR3 DNA reads as TGTGCCAGCTCACCAAGCCCTAGACAGGGCTATTCTAACTATGGCTACACCTTC.

The chain carries TRBV5-1 and TRBJ2-5, with D perhaps matching TRBD1 (6 bases). Trimming pared 7 bases from V and 2 bases from J, leaving 12 bases between. The CDR3 sequence is 13 residues long. Germline-derived CDR1 and CDR2 are SGHRS and YFSETQ. CDR3 DNA: TGCGCCAGCGGTGTCGACAGGCAAGAGACCCAGTACTTC. Its translation: CASGVDRQETQYF.